The 10 T cell receptor beta chains below were found in one sample sequenced in a study of blood T cell repertoires in COVID-19. Libraries were prepared by immunoSEQ multiplex PCR; TCRdb keeps only in-frame clonotypes and omits some of them. The sample includes about 320,000 clones, 90% seen only once; the top ten take 2% to 3%. The sequenced sample was PBMCs or T cells enriched from blood (not recorded which). Every receptor here comes from a man aged 60 to 75 who had recovered from COVID-19.

The J gene is TRBJ1-1, the V gene TRBV19; D possibly corresponds to TRBD1 (6 bases). The CDR3 loop spans 15 amino acids. Deletions cut 3 bases from V and 0 bases from J, with 11 bases between. From germline, CDR1 is LNHDA and CDR2 SQIVND (reference sequence). The CDR3, as DNA: TGTGCCAGTAGTATTAGCGGGACACTGAACACTGAAGCTTTCTTT. It yields the protein CASSISGTLNTEAFF.

The chain uses TRBV7-9 and TRBJ1-4; 8 bases map to TRBD1. The J segment lost 10 bases and the V segment lost 5 bases, leaving 12 bases of the junction unmatched. The germline V gene has CDR1 SEHNR and CDR2 FQNEAQ (reference sequence). This CDR3 contains 15 residues. CDR3: CASSPRGQVWGKLFF. The CDR3 region has the DNA TGTGCCAGCAGCCCCCGGGGACAGGTTTGGGGAAAACTGTTTTTT. Based on the CDR3 plus reference TRBV7-9 and TRBJ1-4, the full variable domain is DTGVSQNPRHKITKRGQNVTFRCDPISEHNRLYWYRQTLGQGPEFLTYFQNEAQLEKSRLLSDRFSAERPKGSFSTLEIQRTEQGDSAMYLCASSPRGQVWGKLFFGSGTQLSVL.

The V gene is TRBV25-1, the J gene TRBJ1-6; D is ambiguous. Germline V gene sequence: CDR1 MGHDK, CDR2 SYGVNS. V gave up 3 bases and J gave up 4 bases, with 7 bases separating them. There are 14 residues in the CDR3. Here the CDR3 reads CASSDNTYNSPLHF. The CDR3 nucleotides are TGTGCCAGCAGTGATAATACTTATAATTCACCCCTCCACTTT.

The chain recombines TRBV11-3 with TRBJ2-1; D not certain. Germline V lookup: CDR1 SGHNT, CDR2 YENEEA. This CDR3 has 11 amino acids. V dropped 2 bases and J dropped 6 bases, with 2 bases sitting between them. CDR3 nucleotides: TGTGCCAGCAGCTTACTCAATGAGCAGTTCTTC. This codes for CASSLLNEQFF.

The chain joins TRBV27 to TRBJ1-2; D may be TRBD1 (6 bases). V was cut by 0 bases and J by 4 bases, with 21 bases left in between. CDR3 length equals 18 residues. Germline V gene lookup returns CDR1 MNHEY and CDR2 SMNVEV (reference sequence). The chain's CDR3 is CASSLSATPGTLGYGYTF. In DNA form, the CDR3 reads TGTGCCAGCAGTTTATCCGCAACTCCCGGGACATTGGGCTATGGCTACACCTTC.

J is TRBJ1-6 and V is TRBV7-9, with D unresolved. Trimming took off 2 bases at V and 6 bases at J, with 5 bases between the two ends. The CDR3 length is 13 residues. The germline gives CDR1 SEHNR, CDR2 FQNEAQ (reference sequence). CDR3 loop: CASSLHTNSPLHF. Written as DNA, the CDR3 is TGTGCCAGCAGCTTACACACTAATTCACCCCTCCACTTT.

This clone was counted only a few times. The CDR3 bases are TGTGCCAGCAGTGAGTGGGGCTGGGGATCGTTGGAGACCCAGTACTTC. Protein sequence: CASSEWGWGSLETQYF. The chain is built from TRBV6-1 and TRBJ2-5, with a weak D call TRBD1 (5 bases). The CDR3 extends over 16 amino acids. Germline lookup yields CDR1 MNHNS and CDR2 SASEGT. V was shortened by 3 bases and J by 5 bases, with 19 bases between the two germline ends.

The chain couples TRBV7-9 to TRBJ1-3; 7 nucleotides align to TRBD1. V lost 5 bases, J lost 6 bases, and 13 bases stayed unmatched. This CDR3 contains 16 residues. The germline V gene has CDR1 SEHNR and CDR2 FQNEAQ (reference sequence). The CDR3 loop reads CASSQPTGTEANTIYF. CDR3 in DNA: TGTGCCAGCAGCCAACCGACAGGGACGGAGGCAAACACCATATATTTT. The whole variable domain, remainder taken from reference TRBV7-9 and TRBJ1-3, is DTGVSQNPRHKITKRGQNVTFRCDPISEHNRLYWYRQTLGQGPEFLTYFQNEAQLEKSRLLSDRFSAERPKGSFSTLEIQRTEQGDSAMYLCASSQPTGTEANTIYFGEGSWLTVV.

The V gene is TRBV7-8, the J gene TRBJ2-2; D unclear. The germline V gene encodes CDR1 SGHVS and CDR2 FQNEAQ. CDR3 length: 15 residues. V dropped 3 bases and J dropped 6 bases, with 14 bases sitting between them. The CDR3 DNA reads as TGTGCCAGCAGCTTGAACGCGTTCGTCGCCGGGGAGCTGTTTTTT. Residues: CASSLNAFVAGELFF. The entire variable domain, with the rest obtained from reference TRBV7-8 and TRBJ2-2, is as follows: GAGVSQSPRYKVAKRGQDVALRCDPISGHVSLFWYQQALGQGPEFLTYFQNEAQLDKSGLPSDRFFAERPEGSVSTLKIQRTQQEDSAVYLCASSLNAFVAGELFFGEGSRLTVL.

This sequence joins TRBV5-1 and TRBJ1-4; 10 nucleotides line up with TRBD1. J lost 3 bases, V lost 4 bases, and 3 bases had no gene match. The CDR3 covers 15 residues. Germline CDR1 SGHRS, CDR2 YFSETQ. CDR3: CASSRDRGANEKLFF. DNA of the CDR3: TGCGCCAGCAGCAGGGACAGGGGTGCTAATGAAAAACTGTTTTTT. The full variable domain, in which reference TRBV5-1 and TRBJ1-4 provide the parts outside the CDR3, is KAGVTQTPRYLIKTRGQQVTLSCSPISGHRSVSWYQQTPGQGLQFLFEYFSETQRNKGNFPGRFSGRQFSNSRSEMNVSTLELGDSALYLCASSRDRGANEKLFFGSGTQLSVL.